These T cell receptor beta chains were read from a single sample in a study of blood T cells in healthy people across ages. One entry per CDR3 protein results from TCRdb running MiXCR on the 5' RACE reads. The sample lists 540,000 or so distinct CDR3 sequences; approximately 27% were seen once. Sequencing was done on a sample of blood. These receptors were taken from a woman aged 70-85 years in good health. The CDR3 runs from the conserved cysteine through the conserved F or W. Each record gives: V gene, D gene, clone size, J gene, CDR3 protein, CDR3 DNA. The D gene is left open where the match is weak. The listing skips clone size in some rows; elsewhere it reads once, few, many or a size class.

v_call: TRBV5-1
d_call: TRBD2
clone_size: few
j_call: TRBJ2-3
cdr3_aa: CASSFGGADTQYF
cdr3_nt: TGCGCCAGCAGCTTTGGGGGGGCAGATACGCAGTATTTT

v_call: TRBV20-1
d_call: TRBD2
clone_size: few
j_call: TRBJ2-3
cdr3_aa: CSARLAGVTDTQYF
cdr3_nt: TGCAGTGCTAGGCTGGCGGGGGTCACAGATACGCAGTATTTT

v_call: TRBV20-1
d_call: TRBD1
clone_size: .
j_call: TRBJ2-2
cdr3_aa: CSARDAGGVDGELFF
cdr3_nt: TGCAGTGCTAGAGACGCAGGGGGCGTTGACGGGGAGCTGTTTTTT

v_call: TRBV10-3
d_call: .
clone_size: few
j_call: TRBJ2-7
cdr3_aa: CAISEYGYEQYF
cdr3_nt: TGTGCCATCAGTGAGTACGGCTACGAGCAGTACTTC

v_call: TRBV29-1
d_call: TRBD2
clone_size: few
j_call: TRBJ2-1
cdr3_aa: CSVRRGGLHEQFF
cdr3_nt: TGCAGCGTAAGGCGGGGGGGCCTTCATGAGCAGTTCTTC

v_call: TRBV4-1
d_call: TRBD1
clone_size: few
j_call: TRBJ1-4
cdr3_aa: CASSPAGGTGGWEKLFF
cdr3_nt: TGCGCCAGCAGCCCAGCGGGGGGGACAGGGGGCTGGGAAAAACTGTTTTTT

v_call: TRBV6-7
d_call: TRBD1
clone_size: .
j_call: TRBJ1-5
cdr3_aa: CASSQGANQPQHF
cdr3_nt: TGTGCCAGCAGCCAGGGGGCGAATCAGCCCCAGCATTTT

v_call: TRBV2
d_call: TRBD2
clone_size: many
j_call: TRBJ2-5
cdr3_aa: CASNIVAGAETQYF
cdr3_nt: TGTGCCAGCAACATCGTAGCGGGTGCAGAGACCCAGTACTTC

v_call: TRBV11-1
d_call: TRBD2
clone_size: few
j_call: TRBJ2-5
cdr3_aa: CASSFGTSGQETQYF
cdr3_nt: TGTGCCAGCAGCTTCGGGACTAGCGGACAAGAGACCCAGTACTTC

v_call: TRBV14
d_call: TRBD2
clone_size: .
j_call: TRBJ2-1
cdr3_aa: CASSQDVASLAGPYNEQFF
cdr3_nt: TGTGCCAGCAGCCAAGATGTCGCATCTCTAGCGGGACCCTACAATGAGCAGTTCTTC

v_call: TRBV7-9
d_call: .
clone_size: few
j_call: TRBJ2-3
cdr3_aa: CASSPLDWAASTDTQYF
cdr3_nt: TGTGCCAGCAGCCCCCTGGATTGGGCCGCTAGCACAGATACGCAGTATTTT

v_call: TRBV7-9
d_call: TRBD2
clone_size: .
j_call: TRBJ2-1
cdr3_aa: CASSWTSGGEQFF
cdr3_nt: TGTGCCAGCAGCTGGACTAGCGGGGGGGAGCAGTTCTTC

v_call: TRBV20-1
d_call: .
clone_size: .
j_call: TRBJ2-1
cdr3_aa: CSAPPSSSNEQFF
cdr3_nt: TGCAGTGCTCCACCTAGCTCCTCCAATGAGCAGTTCTTC

v_call: TRBV5-1
d_call: .
clone_size: few
j_call: TRBJ2-5
cdr3_aa: CASSLEGRRQTQYF
cdr3_nt: TGCGCCAGCAGCTTGGAGGGACGCCGACAGACCCAGTACTTC

v_call: TRBV3-1
d_call: .
clone_size: .
j_call: TRBJ2-5
cdr3_aa: CASSQKRGGETQYF
cdr3_nt: TGTGCCAGCAGCCAGAAAAGGGGCGGTGAGACCCAGTACTTC

v_call: TRBV7-9
d_call: .
clone_size: .
j_call: TRBJ2-5
cdr3_aa: CASSLAGTVETQYF
cdr3_nt: TGTGCCAGCAGCTTGGCCGGGACTGTAGAGACCCAGTACTTC

v_call: TRBV3-1
d_call: .
clone_size: .
j_call: TRBJ2-2
cdr3_aa: CASSQRLIYAPGELFF
cdr3_nt: TGTGCCAGCAGCCAAAGGCTAATATATGCCCCCGGGGAGCTGTTTTTT